The 10 T cell receptor beta chains in this list originate from one sample, sequenced in a study of molecular identifiers for immune sequencing clone quantification. TCRdb processed the PCR reads anew with MiXCR; each CDR3 protein has one entry. The sample includes hundreds of thousands of distinct CDR3 sequences, about 20% of them seen just once. Sequenced sample: naive CD8+ T cells from blood, with Jurkat cell RNA spiked in. Subset meaning: FACS-sorted CD8+CD4-CCR7+CD45RA+ naive T cells. The receptor source for this set is a human donor in good health. Some libraries in this study had Jurkat cell RNA spiked in.

The V call is TRBV9, the J call TRBJ2-1; 7 nucleotides agree with TRBD1. The CDR3 totals 17 residues. The germline CDR1 and CDR2 sequences are SGDLS and YYNGEE. V was pared by 3 bases and J by 3 bases, with 12 bases of the junction left unmatched. The CDR3 is CASSGRSGTEHYNEQFF. Here the CDR3 DNA reads TGTGCCAGCAGCGGACGATCCGGGACAGAGCACTACAATGAGCAGTTCTTC. The full variable domain, completed using reference TRBV9 and TRBJ2-1, is DSGVTQTPKHLITATGQRVTLRCSPRSGDLSVYWYQQSLDQGLQFLIQYYNGEERAKGNILERFSAQQFPDLHSELNLSSLELGDSALYFCASSGRSGTEHYNEQFFGPGTRLTVL.

This clonotype was counted at least ten times. This chain uses TRBV20-1 with TRBJ2-7; D remains unclear. Trimming stripped 0 bases from V and 2 bases from J, with 11 bases between. The CDR3 spans 14 residues. Germline V gene sequence: CDR1 DFQATT, CDR2 SNEGSKA (reference sequence). The CDR3 spells CSARDLSTTYEQYF. Here the CDR3 DNA reads TGCAGTGCTAGAGATCTAAGTACTACCTACGAGCAGTACTTC.

This clonotype has ten or more counts. The chain links TRBV4-1 to TRBJ1-1; 9 bases map to TRBD1. Germline lookup yields CDR1 MGHRA and CDR2 YSYEKL. J lost 0 bases, V lost 3 bases, and 5 bases had no gene match. The CDR3 is 16 residues long. For the CDR3, the DNA is TGCGCCAGCAGCCACCGACAGGGGGAGATGAACACTGAAGCTTTCTTT. Its protein product is CASSHRQGEMNTEAFF.

Note on this clonotype: The final CDR3 position lacks the conserved phenylalanine or tryptophan, pointing to a likely read error. The J gene is TRBJ1-1, the V gene TRBV7-9; 7 nucleotides align to TRBD1. The V and J ends lost 5 bases and 5 bases, in that order; junction bases with no gene match: 14. Per germline, CDR1 SEHNR and CDR2 FQNEAQ (reference sequence). This CDR3 region has 16 residues. CDR3 residues: CASSPPVAGGNTEAFS. CDR3 bases: TGTGCCAGCAGCCCCCCCGTGGCAGGGGGTAATACTGAAGCTTTCTCT.

V gene TRBV19 combines with J gene TRBJ2-1, with 7 bases fitting TRBD2. The trim removed 8 bases at V and 0 bases at J, leaving 10 bases unmatched. The CDR3 covers 16 residues. From germline, CDR1 is LNHDA and CDR2 SQIVND (reference sequence). The CDR3 nucleotides are TGTGCCAGTGCCAGCGGGGCCCGAAGCTCCTACAATGAGCAGTTCTTC. This encodes CASASGARSSYNEQFF.

Notes on this clonotype: Possible read error: a much larger clone is one base away. The chain links TRBV28 to TRBJ2-3, with D possibly being TRBD1 (5 bases). In germline, CDR1 is MDHEN, CDR2 SYDVKM. This CDR3 spans 11 amino acids. The CDR3: CASQVTDTRYF. CDR3 in DNA: TGTGCCAGCCAAGTGACAGATACGCGGTATTTT.

This clonotype has a count of ten or more. The CDR3: CASSQDRWGTGGEQYF. The CDR3 coding sequence is TGCGCCAGCAGCCAAGATCGTTGGGGGACAGGGGGCGAGCAGTACTTC. The chain combines TRBV4-3 with TRBJ2-7, with 11 bases identical to TRBD1. Germline-derived CDR1 and CDR2 are LGHNA and YSLEER. CDR3 length: 16 residues. V shed 0 bases and J 6 bases; nucleotides not matched to a gene: 7.

This clonotype was recorded at least ten times. V gene TRBV6-6 combines with J gene TRBJ2-5; D possibly corresponds to TRBD2 (6 bases). V gave up 2 bases and J gave up 4 bases, with 14 bases separating them. Germline assignment: CDR1 MNHNY and CDR2 SVGAGI (reference sequence). CDR3 size: 15 residues. Here the CDR3 reads CASSYDAGTGETQYF. CDR3 nucleotides: TGTGCCAGCAGTTACGACGCGGGGACTGGAGAGACCCAGTACTTC.

This clonotype was observed many times. The gene calls are TRBV7-6 and TRBJ2-3, with 9 nucleotides matching TRBD2. Germline assignment: CDR1 SGHVS and CDR2 FNYEAQ. This CDR3 contains 17 residues. The trim removed 5 bases at V and 2 bases at J, leaving 11 bases unmatched. The CDR3 region has the DNA TGTGCCAGCAGCCCCTGGGGTAGCGGGGGTTACACAGATACGCAGTATTTT. It is translated as CASSPWGSGGYTDTQYF.

This clonotype was seen at least ten times. The chain uses TRBV4-3 and TRBJ2-1; 11 bases are a match to TRBD2. The germline gives CDR1 LGHNA, CDR2 YSLEER. This CDR3 spans 17 amino acids. V shed 2 bases and J 2 bases; nucleotides not matched to a gene: 5. For the CDR3, the DNA is TGCGCCAGCAGCCAAAGTATAGCGGGGGGGCCCTACAATGAGCAGTTCTTC. Protein product: CASSQSIAGGPYNEQFF.